This T cell receptor (beta chain) was found in a study of T cell responses to AZD1222 COVID-19 vaccine. The CDR3 totals 16 residues. The germline gives CDR1 MNHEY, CDR2 SVGAGI. V lost 2 bases and J 1 base, leaving 12 bases between the germline ends. Study-level points and caveats: Clonal diversity was possibly underestimated, and white British individuals and females predominated among donors. Per reports, nearly half of all spike-specific TCRs target regions that are unmutated in variants.

The assay was immunoSEQ multiplex PCR, and TCRdb's table has in-frame clones only and misses some. In the table there are roughly 200,000 clones, roughly 91% of which are singletons. On this clone itself: The antigen remains unidentified.

The V gene is TRBV6-5, the J gene TRBJ1-5, with D possibly being TRBD1 (5 bases). Sequencing was performed on peripheral blood, taken on day 0 of MenACWY control vaccination. The TCR comes from an adult in good health. DNA of the CDR3: TGTGCCAGCAGTTACGACTCTCGGGGGAGCAATCAGCCCCAGCATTTT. Protein sequence: CASSYDSRGSNQPQHF.